This T cell receptor (beta chain) was captured by sequencing in a study of OX40 agonist ivuxolimab in advanced cancers. In the study overall: Dosing consisted of intravenous ivuxolimab at 0.01 to 10 mg/kg every 2 weeks. There were three patients with partial responses, one having hepatocellular carcinoma and two cutaneous melanoma.

Sequencing used immunoSEQ multiplex PCR; TCRdb keeps in-frame clones, though not all of them. Found here are over 80,000 clones, roughly 90% of them singletons; the top ten hold around 1.1%. V shed 5 bases, J shed 7 bases, and the junction held 5 bases outside the gene matches. The CDR3 runs 14 residues. CDR1 is MNHNS, CDR2 SASEGT, per germline. It was autoimmune disease history or systemic immunosuppression that excluded patients. Sequencing used CD4+ or CD8+ T cells sorted from blood, obtained in a trial of the OX40 agonist ivuxolimab. The TCR originated in an adult with an advanced solid tumor such as melanoma, head and neck, liver or kidney cancer. The chain carries TRBV6-1 and TRBJ1-4; TRBD1 matches at 9 bases. The CDR3 DNA sequence: TGTGCCAGCAGTAAGGGACAGGGCCTTGAAAAACTGTTTTTT. Its protein is CASSKGQGLEKLFF.